This T cell receptor beta chain was captured in a study of OX40 agonist ivuxolimab in advanced cancers. Study-wide context: The patients received agonistic anti-OX40 (CD134) antibody ivuxolimab.

Libraries were prepared by immunoSEQ multiplex PCR; TCRdb keeps only in-frame clonotypes and omits some of them. The table has 25,000 to 30,000 clones, around 79% seen once. A single count supports this clone. The antigen remains undetermined. Notes on the study in general: Relative to CD4+ cells, CD8+ T cells on average had more expanded clones.

Autoimmune disease history or systemic immunosuppression meant exclusion. Blood was sampled at baseline, cycle 4 day 1, and cycle 7 day 1. The CDR3 covers 13 residues. CDR1 is SGHTA, CDR2 FQGNSA, per germline. Trimming cost V 3 bases and J 6 bases, with 12 bases left between them. The receptor was isolated from an adult with an advanced solid tumor such as melanoma, head and neck, liver or kidney cancer. The rearrangement uses TRBV7-2 and TRBJ2-7, with D possibly being TRBD1 or TRBD2 (7 bases each). The sequencing here drew on CD4+ or CD8+ T cells sorted from blood, taken in a trial of the OX40 agonist ivuxolimab. DNA of the CDR3: TGTGCCAGCAGCTTCCCAGGGGGGGTCGAGCAGTACTTC. It codes for CASSFPGGVEQYF. Supplemented by reference TRBV7-2 and TRBJ2-7, the full variable domain reads GAGVSQSPSNKVTEKGKDVELRCDPISGHTALYWYRQSLGQGLEFLIYFQGNSAPDKSGLPSDRFSAERTGGSVSTLTIQRTQQEDSAVYLCASSFPGGVEQYFGPGTRLTVT.